Each of the 7 T cell receptor beta chains below was sequenced from the same sample in a study of response to subunit inactivated influenza vaccine. TCRdb called the RT-PCR reads again in MiXCR, with one record for every CDR3 protein. The repertoire holds approximately 480,000 distinct CDR3 sequences, with 9.5% to 13% as singletons. The material was PBMCs from blood, obtained about 40 days after vaccination. The receptors were gathered from a man aged 45-65 years who received an inactivated influenza vaccine.

In this sample, this clonotype turned up many times. The J gene is TRBJ1-6, the V gene TRBV12-3 or TRBV12-4; maybe TRBD1 (6 bases). The ends were cut back, 1 base at V and 10 bases at J, with 8 bases in the middle. This CDR3 has 13 residues. The CDR3 bases are TGTGCCAGCAGTTTAGGACAGGCGTCACCCCTCCACTTT. This codes for CASSLGQASPLHF.

The chain has TRBV12-3 or TRBV12-4 and TRBJ2-1; a weak D match, TRBD1 (5 bases). CDR3 length: 15 residues. V was shortened by 6 bases and J by 8 bases, with 20 bases between the two germline ends. CDR3 protein: CASSQGITGRDEQFF. Here the CDR3 DNA reads TGTGCCAGCAGCCAGGGTATTACCGGCCGAGATGAGCAGTTCTTC.

A few counts support this clonotype. The chain has TRBV6-2 or TRBV6-3 and TRBJ2-7, with 9 bases identical to TRBD2. J lost 7 bases, V lost 2 bases, and 9 bases had no gene match. This CDR3 contains 15 residues. Looked up from germline, CDR1 is MNHEY and CDR2 is SVGEGT. The DNA of the CDR3 is TGTGCCAGCAGTTACGCTCGCGGGAGGGTTCTGGAGCAGTACTTC. Its translation: CASSYARGRVLEQYF.

This clonotype was detected many times. V and J are TRBV29-1 and TRBJ2-1; 8 bases are shared with TRBD2. The CDR3 consists of 20 residues. V shed 6 bases, J shed 6 bases, and the junction held 28 bases outside the gene matches. CDR1 and CDR2 from the germline V gene are SQVTM and ANQGSEA. Here the CDR3 reads CSVGGPLMAIGRAWGNEQFF. Written as DNA, the CDR3 is TGCAGCGTCGGTGGACCACTGATGGCTATCGGGAGGGCCTGGGGCAATGAGCAGTTCTTC.

This clonotype was found many times. The chain uses TRBV27 and TRBJ1-1; 8 bases fit TRBD1. The V gene's germline CDR1 is MNHEY and CDR2 SMNVEV (reference sequence). There are 14 residues in the CDR3. V gave up 7 bases and J gave up 0 bases; unmatched junction bases: 4. CDR3 loop: CASTGTGVNTEAFF. For the CDR3, the DNA is TGTGCCAGCACCGGGACAGGAGTGAACACTGAAGCTTTCTTT.

The table lists this clonotype with many counts. The V call is TRBV7-2, the J call TRBJ2-1; D is perhaps TRBD1 or TRBD2 (5 bases each). The V and J ends lost 1 base and 8 bases respectively, with 15 bases between them. The CDR3 sequence is 15 residues long. Germline values: CDR1 SGHTA, CDR2 FQGNSA. The CDR3 is CASSLGPPGAYEQFF. In DNA, the CDR3 is TGTGCCAGCAGCTTAGGGCCCCCCGGGGCCTATGAGCAGTTCTTC.

This clonotype showed up just a few times. V gene TRBV29-1 combines with J gene TRBJ2-3; 8 positions match TRBD2. With V trimmed by 4 bases and J by 0 bases, 12 bases remained unmatched. Per germline, CDR1 SQVTM and CDR2 ANQGSEA. The CDR3 length is 17 residues. The CDR3 protein is CSVGYPRREESTDTQYF. Here the CDR3 DNA reads TGCAGCGTTGGATACCCTCGGCGGGAGGAAAGCACAGATACGCAGTATTTT.